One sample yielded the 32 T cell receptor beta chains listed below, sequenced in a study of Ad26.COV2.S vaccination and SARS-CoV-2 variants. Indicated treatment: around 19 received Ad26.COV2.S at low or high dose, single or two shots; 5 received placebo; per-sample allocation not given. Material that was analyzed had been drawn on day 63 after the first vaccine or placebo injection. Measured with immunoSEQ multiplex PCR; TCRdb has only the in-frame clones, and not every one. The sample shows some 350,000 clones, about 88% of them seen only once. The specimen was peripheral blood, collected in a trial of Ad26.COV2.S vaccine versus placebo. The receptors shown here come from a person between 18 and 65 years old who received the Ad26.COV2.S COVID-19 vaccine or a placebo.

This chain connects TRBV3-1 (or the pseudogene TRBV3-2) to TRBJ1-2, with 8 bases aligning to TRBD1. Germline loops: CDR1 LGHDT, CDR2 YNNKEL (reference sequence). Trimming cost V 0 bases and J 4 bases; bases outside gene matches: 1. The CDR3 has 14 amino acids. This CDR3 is CASSQDRGLYGYTF. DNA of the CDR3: TGTGCCAGCAGCCAAGACAGGGGGCTCTATGGCTACACCTTC.

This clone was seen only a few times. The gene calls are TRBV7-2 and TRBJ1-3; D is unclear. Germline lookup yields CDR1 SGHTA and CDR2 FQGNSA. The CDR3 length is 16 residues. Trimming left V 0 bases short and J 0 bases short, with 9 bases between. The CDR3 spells CASSLAWPGSGNTIYF. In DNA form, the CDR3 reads TGTGCCAGCAGCTTAGCGTGGCCGGGCTCTGGAAACACCATATATTTT.

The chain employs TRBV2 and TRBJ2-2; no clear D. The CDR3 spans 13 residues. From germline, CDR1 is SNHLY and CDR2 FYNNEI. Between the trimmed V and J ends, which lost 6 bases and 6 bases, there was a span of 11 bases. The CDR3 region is CASSGVEPGELFF. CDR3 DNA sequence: TGTGCCAGCAGCGGAGTAGAGCCCGGGGAGCTGTTTTTT.

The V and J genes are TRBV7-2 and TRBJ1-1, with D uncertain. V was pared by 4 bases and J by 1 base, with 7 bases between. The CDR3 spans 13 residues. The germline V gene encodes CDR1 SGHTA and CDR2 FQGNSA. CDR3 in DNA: TGTGCCAGCAGCTACCAAGAGAACACTGAAGCTTTCTTT. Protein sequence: CASSYQENTEAFF.

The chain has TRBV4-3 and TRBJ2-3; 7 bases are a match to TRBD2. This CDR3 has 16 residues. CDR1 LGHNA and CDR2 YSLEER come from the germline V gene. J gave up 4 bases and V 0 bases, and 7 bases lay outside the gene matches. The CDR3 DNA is TGCGCCAGCAGCCAAGATGTATGGGGGGGGGCAGATACGCAGTATTTT. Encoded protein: CASSQDVWGGADTQYF.

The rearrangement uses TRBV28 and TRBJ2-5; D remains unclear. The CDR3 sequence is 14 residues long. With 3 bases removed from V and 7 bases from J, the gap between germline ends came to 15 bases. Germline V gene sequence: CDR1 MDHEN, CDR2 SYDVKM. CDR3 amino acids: CASSFRRDDGTQYF. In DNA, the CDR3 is TGTGCCAGCAGTTTCCGGCGCGACGACGGGACCCAGTACTTC.

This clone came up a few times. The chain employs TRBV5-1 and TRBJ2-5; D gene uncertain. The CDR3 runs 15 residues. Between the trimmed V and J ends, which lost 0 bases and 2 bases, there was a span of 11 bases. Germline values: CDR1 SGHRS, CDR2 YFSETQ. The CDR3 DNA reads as TGCGCCAGCAGCTTGGGAGATAATATACAAGAGACCCAGTACTTC. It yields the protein CASSLGDNIQETQYF.

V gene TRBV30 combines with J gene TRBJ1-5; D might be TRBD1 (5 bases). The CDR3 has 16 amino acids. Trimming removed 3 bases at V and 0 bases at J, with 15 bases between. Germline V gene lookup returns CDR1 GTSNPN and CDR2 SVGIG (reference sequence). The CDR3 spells CAWSGGSGYSNQPQHF. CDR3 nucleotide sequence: TGTGCCTGGAGCGGGGGTTCAGGGTATAGCAATCAGCCCCAGCATTTT.

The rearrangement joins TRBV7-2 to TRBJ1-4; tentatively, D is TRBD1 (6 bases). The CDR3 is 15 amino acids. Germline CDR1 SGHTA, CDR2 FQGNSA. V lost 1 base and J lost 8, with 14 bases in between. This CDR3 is CASSLDGTKGEKLFF. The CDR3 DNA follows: TGTGCCAGCAGCTTAGACGGGACAAAAGGGGAAAAACTGTTTTTT.

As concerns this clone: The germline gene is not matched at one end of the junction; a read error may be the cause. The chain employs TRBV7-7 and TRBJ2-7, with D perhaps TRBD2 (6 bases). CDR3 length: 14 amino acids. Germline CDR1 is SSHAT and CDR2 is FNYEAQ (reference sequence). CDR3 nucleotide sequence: TGTGCTAGCAGCTTAGACGGGAGTGCATCCGAGCAGTACTTC. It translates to CASSLDGSASEQYF.

DNA for the CDR3: TGTGCCTGGAGTTCAGGGCCTGGAAACACCATATATTTT. The encoded protein is CAWSSGPGNTIYF. The V call is TRBV30, the J call TRBJ1-3, with D possibly being TRBD1 (5 bases). The CDR3 length is 13 residues. V lost 2 bases and J 2 bases, leaving 7 bases between the germline ends. In germline, CDR1 is GTSNPN, CDR2 SVGIG (reference sequence).

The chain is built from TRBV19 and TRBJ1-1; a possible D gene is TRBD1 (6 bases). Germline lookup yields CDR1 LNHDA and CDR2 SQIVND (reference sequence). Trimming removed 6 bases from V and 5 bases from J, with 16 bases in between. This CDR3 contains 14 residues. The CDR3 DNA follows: TGTGCCAGTAGACCGGAGGGGGGGGCGACTGAAGCTTTCTTT. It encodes CASRPEGGATEAFF. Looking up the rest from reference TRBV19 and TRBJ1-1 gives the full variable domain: DGGITQSPKYLFRKEGQNVTLSCEQNLNHDAMYWYRQDPGQGLRLIYYSQIVNDFQKGDIAEGYSVSREKKESFPLTVTSAQKNPTAFYLCASRPEGGATEAFFGQGTRLTVV.

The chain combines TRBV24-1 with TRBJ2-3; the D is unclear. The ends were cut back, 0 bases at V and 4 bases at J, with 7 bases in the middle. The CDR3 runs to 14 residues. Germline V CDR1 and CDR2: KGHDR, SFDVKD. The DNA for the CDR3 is TGTGCCACCAGTGATTTGAGGGATCCAGATACGCAGTATTTT. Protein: CATSDLRDPDTQYF.

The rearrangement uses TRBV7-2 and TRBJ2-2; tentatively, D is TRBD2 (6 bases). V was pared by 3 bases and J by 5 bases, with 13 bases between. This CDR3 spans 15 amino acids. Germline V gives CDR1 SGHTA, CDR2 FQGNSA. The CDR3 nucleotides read TGTGCCAGCAGCTTGGGAGGCCGCCGGACCGGGGAGCTGTTTTTT. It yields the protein CASSLGGRRTGELFF.

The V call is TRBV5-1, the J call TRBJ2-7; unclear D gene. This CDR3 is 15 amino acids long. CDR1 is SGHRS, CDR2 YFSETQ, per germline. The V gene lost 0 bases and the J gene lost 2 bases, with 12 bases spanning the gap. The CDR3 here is CASSLGQAAPYEQYF. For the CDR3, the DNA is TGCGCCAGCAGCTTGGGTCAGGCCGCTCCCTACGAGCAGTACTTC.

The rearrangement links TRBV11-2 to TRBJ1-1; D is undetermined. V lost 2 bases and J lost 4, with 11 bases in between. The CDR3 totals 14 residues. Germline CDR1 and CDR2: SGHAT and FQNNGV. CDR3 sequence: CASSLHSSGTEAFF. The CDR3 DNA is TGTGCCAGCAGCTTACATTCGTCGGGCACTGAAGCTTTCTTT.

CDR3 coding DNA: TGTGCCAGCAGCTTTGCGCCGGGACAGCTTAACTATGGCTACACCTTC. Translation gives CASSFAPGQLNYGYTF. The chain employs TRBV12-1 and TRBJ1-2; the table's D call TRBD1 went unverified against the DNA. TRBV12-1 is a known pseudogene. The CDR3 consists of 16 residues.

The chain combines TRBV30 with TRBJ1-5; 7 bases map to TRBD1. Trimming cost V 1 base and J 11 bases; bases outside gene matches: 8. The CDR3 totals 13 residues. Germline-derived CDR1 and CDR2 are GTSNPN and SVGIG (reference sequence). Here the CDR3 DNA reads TGTGCCTGGAGTGGACAGGGTGCGACGTCCCAGCATTTT. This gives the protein CAWSGQGATSQHF.

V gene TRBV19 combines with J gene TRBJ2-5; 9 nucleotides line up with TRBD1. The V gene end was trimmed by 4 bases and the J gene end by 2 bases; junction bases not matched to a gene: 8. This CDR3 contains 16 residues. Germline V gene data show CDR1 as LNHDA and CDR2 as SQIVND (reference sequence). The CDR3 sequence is CASSTGTGMSQETQYF. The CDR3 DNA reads TGTGCCAGTAGTACCGGGACAGGGATGTCGCAAGAGACCCAGTACTTC.

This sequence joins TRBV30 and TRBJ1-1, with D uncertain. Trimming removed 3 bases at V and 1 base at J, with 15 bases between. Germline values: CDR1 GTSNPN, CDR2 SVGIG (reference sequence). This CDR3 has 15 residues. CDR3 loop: CAWSHSIQRNTEAFF. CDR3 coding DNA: TGTGCCTGGAGCCACAGCATACAGAGGAACACTGAAGCTTTCTTT.

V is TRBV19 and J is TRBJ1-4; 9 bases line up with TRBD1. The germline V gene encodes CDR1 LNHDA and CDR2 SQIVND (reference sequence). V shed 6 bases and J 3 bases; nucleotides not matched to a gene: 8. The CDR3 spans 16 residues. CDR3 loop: CASSRDRALPNEKLFF. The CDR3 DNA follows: TGTGCCAGTAGCCGGGACAGGGCCCTCCCTAATGAAAAACTGTTTTTT.

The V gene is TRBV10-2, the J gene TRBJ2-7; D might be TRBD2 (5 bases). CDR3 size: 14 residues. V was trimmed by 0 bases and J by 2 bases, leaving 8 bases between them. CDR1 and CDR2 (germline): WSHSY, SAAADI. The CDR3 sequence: CASSESVGAYEQYF. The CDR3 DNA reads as TGCGCCAGCAGTGAGTCTGTGGGAGCCTACGAGCAGTACTTC.

CDR3 sequence: CASSLHGDTQYF. Here the CDR3 DNA reads TGTGCCAGCAGCCTTCACGGAGATACGCAGTATTTT. The chain is built from TRBV11-3 and TRBJ2-3; D remains ambiguous. V lost 5 bases to trimming and J lost 5 bases, with 8 bases between them. The CDR3 runs to 12 residues. Germline CDR1 is SGHNT and CDR2 is YENEEA.

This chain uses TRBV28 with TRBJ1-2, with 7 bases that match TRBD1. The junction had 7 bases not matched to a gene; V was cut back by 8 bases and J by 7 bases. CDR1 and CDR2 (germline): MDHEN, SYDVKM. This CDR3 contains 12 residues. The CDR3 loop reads CASDGQVGGYTF. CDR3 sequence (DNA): TGTGCCAGCGATGGACAGGTTGGTGGCTACACCTTC.

The CDR3 loop is CASSEQGGKGDQYF. The CDR3 nucleotides are TGTGCCAGCAGTGAACAGGGCGGGAAGGGTGACCAGTACTTC. The J gene is TRBJ2-5, the V gene TRBV2; perhaps TRBD2 as D (6 bases). The length of the CDR3 is 14 residues. Germline CDR1 SNHLY, CDR2 FYNNEI. V lost 2 bases and J 10 bases, leaving 17 bases between the germline ends. Looking up the rest from reference TRBV2 and TRBJ2-5 gives the full variable domain: EPEVTQTPSHQVTQMGQEVILRCVPISNHLYFYWYRQILGQKVEFLVSFYNNEISEKSEIFDDQFSVERPDGSNFTLKIRSTKLEDSAMYFCASSEQGGKGDQYFGPGTRLLVL.

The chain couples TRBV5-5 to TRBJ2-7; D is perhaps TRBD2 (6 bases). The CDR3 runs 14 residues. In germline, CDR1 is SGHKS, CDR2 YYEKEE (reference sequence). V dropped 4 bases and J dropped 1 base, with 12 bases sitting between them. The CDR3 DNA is TGTGCCAGCAGCCTATATAGCGGATCCTACGAGCAGTACTTC. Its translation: CASSLYSGSYEQYF.

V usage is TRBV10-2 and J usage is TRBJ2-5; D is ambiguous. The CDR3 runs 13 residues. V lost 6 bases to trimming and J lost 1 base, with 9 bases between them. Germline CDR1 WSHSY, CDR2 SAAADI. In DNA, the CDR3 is TGCGCCAGCAGCCGAGACACCCAAGAGACCCAGTACTTC. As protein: CASSRDTQETQYF.

CDR3 protein: CASSPPSPETQYF. The CDR3, as DNA: TGTGCCAGCTCACCACCGTCTCCGGAGACCCAGTACTTC. V gene TRBV18 combines with J gene TRBJ2-5; D ambiguous. V lost 0 bases and J 5 bases, leaving 7 bases between the germline ends. CDR1 and CDR2 from the germline V gene are KGHSH and LQKENI. The CDR3 has 13 amino acids.

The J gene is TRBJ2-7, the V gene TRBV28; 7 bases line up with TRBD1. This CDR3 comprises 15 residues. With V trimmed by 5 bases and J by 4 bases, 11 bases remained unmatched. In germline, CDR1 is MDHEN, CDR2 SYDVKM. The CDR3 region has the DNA TGTGCCAGCAGTCCACCTCTCGGGACAGCTTACGAGCAGTACTTC. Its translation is CASSPPLGTAYEQYF.

DNA for the CDR3: TGTGCCATCAGTGAGAACAGTGAAAAACTGTTTTTT. This codes for CAISENSEKLFF. This chain joins TRBV10-3 and TRBJ1-4, with no clear D. Deletions cut 2 bases from V and 7 bases from J, with 5 bases between. This CDR3 has 12 amino acids. Germline lookup yields CDR1 ENHRY and CDR2 SYGVKD.

The CDR3 sequence: CASSVAFSSNQPQHF. In DNA, the CDR3 is TGCGCCAGCAGTGTTGCCTTTTCAAGCAATCAGCCCCAGCATTTT. The chain has TRBV10-2 and TRBJ1-5, with unresolved D. The CDR3 is 15 residues long. V was shortened by 4 bases and J by 1 base, with 11 bases between the two germline ends. Germline CDR1 and CDR2: WSHSY and SAAADI.

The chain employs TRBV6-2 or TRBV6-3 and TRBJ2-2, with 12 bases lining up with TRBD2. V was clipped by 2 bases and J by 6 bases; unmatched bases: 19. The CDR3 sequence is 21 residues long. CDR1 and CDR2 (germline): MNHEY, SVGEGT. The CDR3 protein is CASSYKTVGSTSGSGAGELFF. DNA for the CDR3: TGTGCCAGCAGTTACAAGACAGTTGGGTCGACTAGCGGGAGTGGCGCCGGGGAGCTGTTTTTT.